These T cell receptor beta chains were read from a single sample in a study of human T cells and chemical hapten exposure. TCRdb re-analysed the RACE reads in MiXCR, keeping a single row per CDR3 protein. The table has under 200,000 distinct CDR3 sequences, about a quarter seen once; the top ten hold around 1.9%. The sample in question was whole blood, obtained in connection with sensitization to the hapten diphenylcyclopropenone (DPC). The receptor source for this set is a woman aged 18-29 years with alopecia areata. Some clones in this sample may be carry-over from other donors' samples. CDR3s include the opening cysteine and the closing phenylalanine or tryptophan. A D gene is named only where the DNA matches it firmly. The size of a clone is reported for some rows only, either as once, few or many, or as a class for expanded clones.

j_call v_call d_call clone_size cdr3_aa cdr3_nt
TRBJ2-3 TRBV2 NA few CASSPPRTRGGDTQYF TGTGCCAGCAGTCCACCCAGGACTAGGGGGGGAGATACGCAGTATTTT
TRBJ2-3 TRBV5-1 NA NA CASSLALSGQGTDTQYF TGCGCCAGCAGCTTGGCCCTAAGTGGTCAGGGCACAGATACGCAGTATTTT
TRBJ2-1 TRBV27 NA NA CASSRGSPHNEQFF TGTGCCAGCAGTCGGGGATCCCCGCACAATGAGCAGTTCTTC
TRBJ1-2 TRBV20-1 NA NA CSANNRERVDGYTF TGCAGTGCGAATAACAGGGAACGGGTTGATGGCTACACCTTC
TRBJ2-1 TRBV11-2 TRBD2 few CASSSPRTSGGPSYNEQFF TGTGCCAGCAGCTCCCCCCGGACTAGCGGGGGACCCTCCTACAATGAGCAGTTCTTC
TRBJ1-1 TRBV11-2 TRBD1 few CASSLGDRVKRTEAFF TGTGCCAGCAGCTTAGGCGACAGGGTTAAGAGGACTGAAGCTTTCTTT
TRBJ2-7 TRBV12-3/TRBV12-4 NA NA CAITNYEQYF TGTGCCATCACGAACTACGAGCAGTACTTC
TRBJ2-7 TRBV4-1 NA few CASSQDWGLRQDDEQYF TGCGCCAGCAGCCAAGATTGGGGCCTGAGGCAGGACGACGAGCAGTACTTC
TRBJ1-1 TRBV5-1 NA NA CASSFLGGQDTEAFF TGCGCCAGCAGCTTCCTAGGGGGGCAAGACACTGAAGCTTTCTTT
TRBJ2-7 TRBV2 NA NA CASSVVTYEQYF TGTGCCAGCAGTGTTGTCACCTACGAGCAGTACTTC
TRBJ2-7 TRBV7-9 NA few CASSHRRDRPYEQYF TGTGCCAGCAGTCATCGCCGGGACCGACCCTACGAGCAGTACTTC
TRBJ2-1 TRBV6-1 NA many CASSPLSSYNEQFF TGTGCCAGCAGTCCGTTATCGTCCTACAATGAGCAGTTCTTC
TRBJ2-1 TRBV4-3 TRBD2 few CASSQDRTSAVFNEQFF TGCGCCAGCAGCCAAGATCGGACTAGCGCGGTGTTCAATGAGCAGTTCTTC
TRBJ2-4 TRBV30 TRBD2 NA CAWSVGAGENIQYF TGTGCCTGGAGTGTAGGAGCGGGAGAAAACATTCAGTACTTC
TRBJ2-7 TRBV5-1 TRBD2 NA CASSLALLAGTYEQYF TGCGCCAGCAGCTTGGCGTTACTAGCGGGGACCTACGAGCAGTACTTC
TRBJ2-7 TRBV27 NA few CASSSKTVWNEQYF TGTGCCAGCAGTTCCAAGACCGTGTGGAACGAGCAGTACTTC
TRBJ2-7 TRBV10-3 NA few CAISGFSPNEQYF TGTGCCATCAGTGGTTTCAGCCCGAACGAGCAGTACTTC
TRBJ2-7 TRBV19 NA few CASSTDPWGEQYF TGTGCCAGTAGTACGGACCCTTGGGGCGAGCAGTACTTC
TRBJ1-1 TRBV6-2/TRBV6-3 NA few CASSYMNRDGTEAFF TGTGCCAGCAGTTACATGAACAGGGATGGTACTGAAGCTTTCTTT
TRBJ2-7 TRBV20-1 NA few CSARDPEWRF TGCAGTGCTAGAGATCCTGAATGGCGATTC
TRBJ1-6 TRBV6-2/TRBV6-3 TRBD1 NA CAAWGQQNSPLHF TGTGCCGCCTGGGGACAGCAAAATTCACCCCTCCACTTT
TRBJ2-5 TRBV29-1 NA NA CSVHKETQYF TGCAGCGTTCATAAAGAGACCCAGTACTTC
TRBJ1-1 TRBV10-3 TRBD1 NA CAISGRTGGDTEAFF TGTGCCATCAGTGGGAGGACAGGGGGAGACACTGAAGCTTTCTTT
TRBJ2-1 TRBV25-1 NA few CASSDPSDRGNEQFF TGTGCCAGCAGTGATCCTTCGGACAGAGGGAATGAGCAGTTCTTC
TRBJ1-5 TRBV6-5 TRBD1 NA CATGTGDQPQHF TGTGCCACCGGGACAGGGGATCAGCCCCAGCATTTT
TRBJ2-3 TRBV4-1 TRBD2 many CASSPAGDTQYF TGCGCCAGCAGCCCAGCGGGGGATACGCAGTATTTT
TRBJ2-3 TRBV6-5 TRBD2 few CASSPGTSGAGDTQYF TGTGCCAGCAGTCCCGGGACTAGCGGGGCGGGAGATACGCAGTATTTT
TRBJ1-2 TRBV20-1 NA NA CSAPTVPQISHGYTF TGCAGTGCTCCCACCGTTCCCCAAATTAGCCATGGCTACACCTTC
TRBJ2-3 TRBV13 NA NA CASSPHGDTQYF TGTGCCAGCAGCCCCCACGGGGATACGCAGTATTTT
TRBJ1-5 TRBV10-3 NA NA CAISGTGAPNQPQHF TGTGCCATCAGTGGTACAGGAGCCCCCAATCAGCCCCAGCATTTT
TRBJ2-7 TRBV10-3 NA few CATYGAGSTYEQYF TGTGCCACCTACGGGGCAGGCAGCACCTACGAGCAGTACTTC
TRBJ2-7 TRBV15 NA few CATSRDSASRAQYF TGTGCCACCAGCAGAGATTCGGCCAGCCGAGCCCAGTACTTC
TRBJ2-7 TRBV6-5 TRBD1 NA CASSGQGFHEQYF TGTGCCAGCAGTGGACAGGGATTCCACGAGCAGTACTTC
TRBJ2-4 TRBV4-1 TRBD1 NA CASSQGQGKNIQYF TGCGCCAGCAGCCAGGGACAGGGGAAAAACATTCAGTACTTC
TRBJ2-7 TRBV7-6 TRBD2 few CASSPRTRIYEQYF TGTGCCAGCAGCCCCCGGACTAGGATCTACGAGCAGTACTTC
TRBJ1-2 TRBV20-1 NA NA CSASKGNYGYTF TGCAGTGCTAGTAAGGGGAACTATGGCTACACCTTC
TRBJ1-4 TRBV7-3 TRBD1 many CASSLSGGTNEKLFF TGTGCCAGCAGCCTCTCAGGGGGAACTAATGAAAAACTGTTTTTT
TRBJ1-6 TRBV19 TRBD1 NA CASSVGQVVNSPLHF TGTGCCAGTAGTGTGGGACAGGTTGTTAATTCACCCCTCCACTTT
TRBJ2-6 TRBV10-3 TRBD2 few CAISESGGRASGANVLTF TGTGCCATCAGTGAGTCTGGCGGGAGGGCCTCTGGGGCCAACGTCCTGACTTTC
TRBJ2-5 TRBV5-1 TRBD1 NA CASSLWDREETQYF TGCGCCAGCAGCCTCTGGGACAGGGAAGAGACCCAGTACTTC
TRBJ2-2 TRBV7-2 TRBD1 few CASSLRDRGRTGELFF TGTGCCAGCAGCCTCCGGGACAGGGGTCGGACCGGGGAGCTGTTTTTT
TRBJ2-1 TRBV29-1 NA few CSGRGTGQNNEQFF TGCAGCGGCCGGGGGACGGGACAGAACAATGAGCAGTTCTTC
TRBJ2-5 TRBV5-1 TRBD2 NA CASSLGPGGGETQYF TGCGCCAGCAGCTTGGGGCCAGGCGGGGGAGAGACCCAGTACTTC
TRBJ1-2 TRBV12-3/TRBV12-4 NA few CASSLVGLGYTF TGTGCCAGCAGTTTAGTGGGGCTTGGCTACACCTTC
TRBJ1-6 TRBV30 NA once CAWSVVSSYNSPLHF TGTGCCTGGAGTGTAGTGAGCTCCTATAATTCACCCCTCCACTTT
TRBJ1-6 TRBV7-9 NA NA CASSLSGYNSPLHF TGTGCCAGCAGCTTATCGGGGTATAATTCACCCCTCCACTTT
TRBJ2-3 TRBV24-1 TRBD2 NA CATSGGLAVSSTDTQYF TGTGCCACCAGTGGGGGACTAGCGGTTTCTAGCACAGATACGCAGTATTTT
TRBJ1-1 TRBV11-2 NA many CASSSYRGRVTEAFF TGTGCCAGCAGCTCCTACCGTGGTAGGGTCACTGAAGCTTTCTTT
TRBJ1-5 TRBV6-5 NA few CASSYSGGSKPQHF TGTGCCAGCAGTTACTCGGGAGGGTCGAAGCCCCAGCATTTT
TRBJ2-7 TRBV11-3 NA NA CASSSKREASYEQYF TGTGCCAGCAGCTCGAAGAGAGAGGCTAGTTACGAGCAGTACTTC